The entry that follows covers one TCR beta chain sequence. CDR1 and CDR2 (germline): MNHEY, SMNVEV (reference sequence). Deletions cut 10 bases from V and 4 bases from J, with 13 bases between. The CDR3 is made up of 12 amino acids. Libraries were prepared by immunoSEQ multiplex PCR; TCRdb keeps only in-frame clonotypes and omits some of them. The repertoire holds 300,000 to 350,000 clones, with about 90% as singletons. The sample originates from a study of blood T cell repertoires in COVID-19. Source material: PBMCs or T cells enriched from blood (not recorded which). This clonotype was sampled from a man aged 25-45 years who had recovered from COVID-19. The chain links TRBV27 to TRBJ1-2; D gene unclear. DNA of the CDR3: TGTGCCACCCTGCTTGAGGGCTATGGCTACACCTTC. Residues: CATLLEGYGYTF.